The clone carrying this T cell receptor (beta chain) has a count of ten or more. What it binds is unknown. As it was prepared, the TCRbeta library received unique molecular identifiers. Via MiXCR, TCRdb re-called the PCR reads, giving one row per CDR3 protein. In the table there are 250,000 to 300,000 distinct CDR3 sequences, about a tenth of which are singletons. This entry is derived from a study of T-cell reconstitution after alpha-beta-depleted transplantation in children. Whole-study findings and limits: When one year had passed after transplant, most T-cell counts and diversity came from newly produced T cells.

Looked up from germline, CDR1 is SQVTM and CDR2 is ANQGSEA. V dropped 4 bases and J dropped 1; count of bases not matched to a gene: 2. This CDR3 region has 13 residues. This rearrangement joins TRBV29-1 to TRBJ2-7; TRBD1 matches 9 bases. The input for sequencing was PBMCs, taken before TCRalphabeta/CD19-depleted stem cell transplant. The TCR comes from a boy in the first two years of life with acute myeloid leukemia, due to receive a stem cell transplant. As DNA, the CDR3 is TGCAGCGTTGCCGGGACAGGGTCCTACGAGCAGTACTTC. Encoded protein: CSVAGTGSYEQYF.